The 32 T cell receptor beta chains below were found in one sample sequenced in a study of shared clonotypes between healthy human individuals. Clones were sequenced by immunoSEQ multiplex PCR, and TCRdb holds only the in-frame ones, with some missing. This sample carries approximately 2,300,000 clones, around 90% of them seen once, and the ten largest clones take around 0.4%. Sequencing was done on a sample of naive CD4+ T cells from PBMCs. As for subset: CD45RA+ positively selected. These receptors were taken from a man in his late teens or twenties in good health. Some clones in this sample may be carry-over from other donors' samples.

CDR3 amino acids: CATSRDGLAGDNNEQFF. The CDR3 DNA is TGTGCCACCAGCAGAGACGGGCTAGCGGGAGATAACAATGAGCAGTTCTTC. The chain recombines TRBV15 with TRBJ2-1; 10 nucleotides agree with TRBD2. Trimming cost V 0 bases and J 5 bases; bases outside gene matches: 7. The CDR3 consists of 17 residues. Germline V gene sequence: CDR1 LNHNV, CDR2 YYDKDF (reference sequence).

The chain carries TRBV11-2 and TRBJ2-7; 10 bases fit TRBD2. Germline lookup yields CDR1 SGHAT and CDR2 FQNNGV. CDR3 size: 16 residues. J gave up 2 bases and V 3 bases, and 7 bases lay outside the gene matches. The CDR3 nucleotides are TGTGCCAGCAGCTTTGCCTCCGGGACTAGCGCCTACGAGCAGTACTTC. This sequence encodes CASSFASGTSAYEQYF.

The chain combines TRBV6-6 with TRBJ2-7, with 9 bases identical to TRBD1. In germline, CDR1 is MNHNY, CDR2 SVGAGI (reference sequence). V was clipped by 6 bases and J by 8 bases; unmatched bases: 11. The CDR3 totals 14 residues. The CDR3 here is CASREGGQGAKQYF. CDR3 DNA sequence: TGTGCCAGCAGAGAGGGGGGACAGGGTGCGAAGCAGTACTTC.

V and J are TRBV27 and TRBJ2-4; 8 bases are shared with TRBD2. CDR3 length: 13 residues. Germline trimming cut 2 bases from V and 9 bases from J; bases unmatched to any gene: 3. CDR1 is MNHEY, CDR2 SMNVEV, per germline (reference sequence). The CDR3 DNA follows: TGTGCCAGCAGTTTAGGCAGCGGGAGCATTCAGTACTTC. Its translation is CASSLGSGSIQYF.

This chain uses TRBV11-2 with TRBJ2-3, with 7 bases aligning to TRBD1. V dropped 7 bases and J dropped 0; count of bases not matched to a gene: 7. The CDR3 has 15 amino acids. Germline V gene sequence: CDR1 SGHAT, CDR2 FQNNGV. Written as DNA, the CDR3 is TGTGCCAGCACCGACCGCAGGGGGAGCACAGATACGCAGTATTTT. Translating it yields CASTDRRGSTDTQYF.

Note on this clone: This sample includes further DNA sequences coding for the same CDR3. This chain's CDR3 is CSARQYNEQFF. The CDR3 nucleotides are TGCAGTGCTAGACAGTACAATGAGCAGTTCTTC. The chain has TRBV20-1 and TRBJ2-1; no clear D. Germline CDR1 DFQATT, CDR2 SNEGSKA (reference sequence). Trimming pared 2 bases from V and 4 bases from J, leaving 3 bases between. The CDR3 covers 11 residues.

CDR3: CASSTTSGVQETQYF. In DNA form, the CDR3 reads TGTGCCAGCAGCACGACTAGCGGGGTCCAAGAGACCCAGTACTTC. The J gene is TRBJ2-5, the V gene TRBV5-4, with TRBD2 matching over 11 bases. The CDR3 totals 15 residues. Per the germline V gene, CDR1 is SGHNT and CDR2 is YYREEE (reference sequence). The ends lost 4 bases at V and 1 base at J; junction bases unmatched: 3.

This chain uses TRBV27 with TRBJ2-2; D remains ambiguous. Per the germline V gene, CDR1 is MNHEY and CDR2 is SMNVEV (reference sequence). The germline V and J ends were trimmed by 6 bases and 7 bases, with 12 bases remaining between them. This CDR3 has 13 residues. CDR3 amino acids: CASSWAPGGELFF. The CDR3 DNA reads as TGTGCCAGCAGCTGGGCCCCGGGCGGGGAGCTGTTTTTT.

J is TRBJ1-1 and V is TRBV4-1; TRBD1 matches 10 bases. The CDR3 covers 14 residues. Unmatched junction bases numbered 3, after V lost 4 bases and J lost 4 bases. CDR1 is MGHRA, CDR2 YSYEKL, per germline. This chain's CDR3 is CASSRQGAPTEAFF. CDR3 nucleotide sequence: TGCGCCAGCAGCCGACAGGGGGCACCCACTGAAGCTTTCTTT.

This rearrangement joins TRBV28 to TRBJ2-5; 8 bases match TRBD2. CDR1 is MDHEN, CDR2 SYDVKM, per germline. This CDR3 comprises 12 residues. Trimming took 11 bases from V and 1 from J; bases not matched to a gene: 3. CDR3 amino acids: CAGGRFQETQYF. The CDR3 DNA reads as TGTGCCGGCGGGAGGTTCCAAGAGACCCAGTACTTC.

This clone appeared once. The chain couples TRBV7-2 to TRBJ2-7; possibly TRBD1 or TRBD2 for D (5 bases each). This CDR3 is 14 amino acids long. V was cut by 1 base and J by 7 bases, with 14 bases left in between. Germline V lookup: CDR1 SGHTA, CDR2 FQGNSA. The CDR3 nucleotides read TGTGCCAGCAGCTTAGGGTGGGGCCCGGGGGAGCAGTACTTC. Its translation is CASSLGWGPGEQYF.

The V and J genes are TRBV9 and TRBJ2-5; no clear D gene. The CDR3 runs to 12 residues. CDR1 and CDR2 (germline): SGDLS, YYNGEE. V shed 4 bases and J shed 7 bases, with 11 bases lying between them. This chain's CDR3 is CASSPHEGTQYF. CDR3 nucleotide sequence: TGTGCCAGCAGCCCACACGAAGGGACCCAGTACTTC.

The chain links TRBV19 to TRBJ2-7; 8 bases match TRBD1. With V trimmed by 5 bases and J by 4 bases, 7 bases remained unmatched. The CDR3 runs to 14 residues. The germline CDR1 and CDR2 sequences are LNHDA and SQIVND (reference sequence). The CDR3 bases are TGTGCCAGTAGTCCTCAGGGGGCGCGGTACGAGCAGTACTTC. This encodes CASSPQGARYEQYF.

This chain uses TRBV6-6 with TRBJ2-1, with D possibly TRBD1 on 6 matching bases. The CDR3 totals 15 residues. Germline V gene lookup returns CDR1 MNHNY and CDR2 SVGAGI (reference sequence). V was shortened by 6 bases and J by 3 bases, with 15 bases between the two germline ends. The chain's CDR3 is CASRVPGQLYNEQFF. CDR3 DNA sequence: TGTGCCAGCAGAGTACCGGGACAACTCTACAATGAGCAGTTCTTC.

The V gene is TRBV2, the J gene TRBJ1-1, with 11 bases fitting TRBD1. V gave up 7 bases and J gave up 0 bases; unmatched junction bases: 4. The germline gives CDR1 SNHLY, CDR2 FYNNEI. The length of the CDR3 is 15 residues. CDR3: CASTGTGGMNTEAFF. CDR3 nucleotide sequence: TGTGCCAGCACCGGGACAGGGGGAATGAACACTGAAGCTTTCTTT.

The J gene is TRBJ2-2, the V gene TRBV5-6; D gene unclear. CDR3 length: 12 residues. V lost 5 bases and J 3 bases, leaving 5 bases between the germline ends. In germline, CDR1 is SGHDT, CDR2 YYEEEE. The CDR3 protein is CASRHDTGELFF. For the CDR3, the DNA is TGTGCCAGCAGGCACGACACCGGGGAGCTGTTTTTT.

The chain has TRBV29-1 and TRBJ1-2; D possibly corresponds to TRBD1 (6 bases). The CDR3 contains 13 residues. Germline lookup yields CDR1 SQVTM and CDR2 ANQGSEA. Trimming cost V 6 bases and J 2 bases, with 13 bases left between them. Here the CDR3 reads CSVPRGGNYGYTF. The CDR3 nucleotides read TGCAGCGTGCCTAGAGGGGGAAACTATGGCTACACCTTC.

V usage is TRBV11-1 and J usage is TRBJ1-1; D remains unclear. V was pared by 4 bases and J by 3 bases, with 18 bases between. In germline, CDR1 is SGHAT, CDR2 FQDESV (reference sequence). The CDR3 runs 16 residues. The CDR3 region has the DNA TGTGCCAGCAGCTCTCACAGAGGGTGGGTTGACACTGAAGCTTTCTTT. This codes for CASSSHRGWVDTEAFF.

A remark on this clone: Other DNA sequences in this specimen translate into the identical CDR3. CDR3 protein: CASSVEGNTEAFF. The CDR3 DNA sequence: TGTGCCAGCAGTGTAGAGGGGAACACTGAAGCTTTCTTT. The chain carries TRBV2 and TRBJ1-1, with D hard to call. V dropped 4 bases and J dropped 1 base, with 7 bases sitting between them. The CDR3 covers 13 residues. Germline values: CDR1 SNHLY, CDR2 FYNNEI.

CDR3 in amino acids: CATTTGKTMNTEAFF. CDR3 coding DNA: TGTGCCACCACGACAGGGAAAACCATGAACACTGAAGCTTTCTTT. This sequence joins TRBV6-1 and TRBJ1-1; 7 bases line up with TRBD1. The V gene's germline CDR1 is MNHNS and CDR2 SASEGT. This CDR3 is built from 15 residues. Germline trimming cut 10 bases from V and 0 bases from J; bases unmatched to any gene: 11.

This rearrangement joins TRBV19 to TRBJ2-1; TRBD2 matches at 12 bases. V shed 1 base, J shed 7 bases, and the junction held 8 bases outside the gene matches. The germline V gene has CDR1 LNHDA and CDR2 SQIVND (reference sequence). This CDR3 has 17 amino acids. The CDR3 DNA sequence: TGTGCCAGTAGTATAGGACGACTAGCGGGAGTCGGGAATGAGCAGTTCTTC. Translating it yields CASSIGRLAGVGNEQFF.

The chain combines TRBV21-1 with TRBJ2-5; no check of the table's D call, TRBD1, against the DNA was made. TRBV21-1 is marked as a pseudogene. This CDR3 region has 17 residues. The CDR3 DNA follows: TGTGCCAGCAGCAAAGTCCGCGTGTTACAGAACCAAGAGACCCAGTACTTC. The encoded protein is CASSKVRVLQNQETQYF.

The genes are TRBV6-1 and TRBJ1-3; 9 bases are shared with TRBD1. CDR3 length: 17 residues. With V trimmed by 2 bases and J by 7 bases, 12 bases remained unmatched. The V gene's germline CDR1 is MNHNS and CDR2 SASEGT. This CDR3 is CASSEQSGTGTGNTIYF. Written as DNA, the CDR3 is TGTGCCAGCAGTGAACAATCCGGGACAGGGACGGGCAACACCATATATTTT.

V is TRBV7-9 and J is TRBJ1-4; 12 nucleotides line up with TRBD1. CDR1 and CDR2 (germline): SEHNR, FQNEAQ (reference sequence). The CDR3 sequence is 18 residues long. V shed 5 bases, J shed 6 bases, and the junction held 13 bases outside the gene matches. CDR3 DNA sequence: TGTGCCAGCAGCCCAATACCGGGACAGGGGGCGAAACATGAAAAACTGTTTTTT. Translating it yields CASSPIPGQGAKHEKLFF.

The chain employs TRBV9 and TRBJ2-5, with D possibly matching TRBD1 (6 bases). CDR1 and CDR2 (germline): SGDLS, YYNGEE. With 3 bases removed from V and 2 bases from J, the gap between germline ends came to 14 bases. CDR3 length equals 15 residues. This CDR3 is CASSASGTLQETQYF. CDR3 in DNA: TGTGCCAGCAGCGCCTCCGGGACATTACAAGAGACCCAGTACTTC.

The CDR3 region is CASSPGRESYEQYF. CDR3 coding DNA: TGTGCCAGCAGCCCAGGGCGGGAGTCCTACGAGCAGTACTTC. This rearrangement joins TRBV7-3 to TRBJ2-7; 7 bases line up with TRBD2. The CDR3 loop spans 14 amino acids. V was clipped by 5 bases and J by 1 base; unmatched bases: 5. CDR1 SGHTA and CDR2 FQGTGA come from the germline V gene. The full variable domain, in which reference TRBV7-3 and TRBJ2-7 provide the parts outside the CDR3, is GAGVSQTPSNKVTEKGKYVELRCDPISGHTALYWYRQSLGQGPEFLIYFQGTGAADDSGLPNDRFFAVRPEGSVSTLKIQRTERGDSAVYLCASSPGRESYEQYFGPGTRLTVT.

This sequence joins TRBV9 and TRBJ2-2, with D unclear. Germline CDR1 is SGDLS and CDR2 is YYNGEE. Trimming took off 3 bases at V and 1 base at J, with 10 bases between the two ends. The CDR3 totals 15 residues. CDR3 amino acids: CASSGLKENTGELFF. The CDR3 DNA is TGTGCCAGCAGCGGCCTGAAGGAGAACACCGGGGAGCTGTTTTTT.

This rearrangement joins TRBV5-6 to TRBJ2-7, with D uncertain. Germline-derived CDR1 and CDR2 are SGHDT and YYEEEE. This CDR3 is built from 14 residues. The V end lost 0 bases, the J end lost 2 bases, and 9 bases lay between the germline ends. Here the CDR3 DNA reads TGTGCCAGCAGCTTGGGGGTCAGTACCTACGAGCAGTACTTC. This gives the protein CASSLGVSTYEQYF.

The chain recombines TRBV7-2 with TRBJ2-7; 11 bases line up with TRBD2. This CDR3 is built from 15 residues. Unmatched junction bases numbered 11, after V lost 4 bases and J lost 9 bases. The germline V gene encodes CDR1 SGHTA and CDR2 FQGNSA. Written as DNA, the CDR3 is TGTGCCAGCAGCTCGGGTAGCGGGAGGGGGAACTGGCAGTACTTC. Its protein product is CASSSGSGRGNWQYF.

The chain carries TRBV7-8 and TRBJ1-2; possible D gene TRBD1, 6 bases. This CDR3 has 16 amino acids. Germline V gene data show CDR1 as SGHVS and CDR2 as FQNEAQ. The V end lost 3 bases, the J end lost 8 bases, and 22 bases lay between the germline ends. The DNA of the CDR3 is TGTGCCAGCAGCTTTGTGGTTCTGGGGGGCGCGGAGGGCTACACCTTC. It specifies CASSFVVLGGAEGYTF.

The gene calls are TRBV11-3 and TRBJ2-7; TRBD1 matches at 9 bases. V lost 3 bases to trimming and J lost 7 bases; unmatched junction nucleotides: 4. This CDR3 spans 13 amino acids. Germline CDR1 SGHNT, CDR2 YENEEA. The CDR3: CASSLGQGGEQYF. As DNA, the CDR3 is TGTGCCAGCAGCTTGGGACAGGGCGGTGAGCAGTACTTC.

This rearrangement joins TRBV27 to TRBJ2-1, with 11 nucleotides matching TRBD1. CDR1 MNHEY and CDR2 SMNVEV come from the germline V gene (reference sequence). The ends lost 10 bases at V and 2 bases at J; junction bases unmatched: 13. This CDR3 comprises 17 residues. CDR3 residues: CATVGQGARKTYNEQFF. In nucleotides, the CDR3 is TGTGCCACCGTCGGACAGGGGGCGCGGAAAACCTACAATGAGCAGTTCTTC.